This T cell receptor beta chain was sequenced in a study of T cell responses to AZD1222 COVID-19 vaccine. Study results and caveats: Among spike-specific TCRs, nearly half reportedly target unmutated variant regions. Without day 14 samples, only post-peak T cell repertoires were studied.

The CDR3 totals 14 residues. Germline CDR1 is SNHLY and CDR2 is FYNNEI. Trimming took off 7 bases at V and 5 bases at J, with 16 bases between the two ends. Concerning this clone: Its antigen is undetermined.

The protocol was immunoSEQ multiplex PCR, while the TCRdb copy is restricted to in-frame clones and leaves out a portion. Of about 39,000 clones in the sample, around 90% were seen once. This rearrangement joins TRBV2 to TRBJ2-3; D ambiguous. The clonotype originates from an adult who received the AZD1222 COVID-19 vaccine. The specimen comprised peripheral blood, sampled 28 days after the second AZD1222 dose. CDR3 in amino acids: CASKAPGWGDTQYF. The CDR3 nucleotides read TGTGCCAGCAAGGCCCCCGGTTGGGGAGATACGCAGTATTTT.